Below are 13 T cell receptor beta chains sequenced from a single sample in a study of blood T cell repertoires in COVID-19. Method: immunoSEQ multiplex PCR; TCRdb's copy keeps in-frame clones and lacks some. The table shows fewer than 300,000 clones, with approximately 93% occurring only once. Sequenced material: peripheral blood. These receptors came from a woman aged 30 to 39 with COVID-19, enrolled during active disease.

This chain links TRBV24-1 with TRBJ2-5; 10 bases line up with TRBD1. The CDR3 contains 15 residues. The germline CDR1 and CDR2 sequences are KGHDR and SFDVKD. V lost 3 bases and J lost 4; bases outside the gene matches: 4. CDR3 sequence: CATSDPGQGRETQYF. CDR3 in DNA: TGTGCCACCAGTGATCCGGGACAGGGGAGAGAGACCCAGTACTTC.

The chain uses TRBV11-2 and TRBJ1-3; TRBD1 agrees at 8 bases. Germline V gene sequence: CDR1 SGHAT, CDR2 FQNNGV. The J segment lost 5 bases and the V segment lost 5 bases, leaving 5 bases of the junction unmatched. The CDR3 is made up of 14 amino acids. The CDR3 DNA follows: TGTGCCAGCAGCCCCGGACAGGGCAGAAACACCATATATTTT. This translates into CASSPGQGRNTIYF.

The chain has TRBV12-3 or TRBV12-4 and TRBJ1-2; 7 bases are shared with TRBD1. The CDR3 length is 13 residues. The V gene end was trimmed by 6 bases and the J gene end by 7 bases; junction bases not matched to a gene: 8. Written as DNA, the CDR3 is TGTGCCAGCAGCTTTGGGACAGACTCTGGCTACACCTTC. It encodes CASSFGTDSGYTF.

The chain joins TRBV28 to TRBJ2-7; 10 bases are shared with TRBD2. V shed 6 bases and J 6 bases; nucleotides not matched to a gene: 8. The length of the CDR3 is 14 residues. The germline gives CDR1 MDHEN, CDR2 SYDVKM. The CDR3 reads CASRYSGGTGEQYF. CDR3 sequence (DNA): TGTGCCAGCAGGTATAGCGGGGGGACGGGCGAGCAGTACTTC. The full variable domain, completed using reference TRBV28 and TRBJ2-7, is DVKVTQSSRYLVKRTGEKVFLECVQDMDHENMFWYRQDPGLGLRLIYFSYDVKMKEKGDIPEGYSVSREKKERFSLILESASTNQTSMYLCASRYSGGTGEQYFGPGTRLTVT.

This sequence joins TRBV5-4 and TRBJ2-3; D gene ambiguous. This CDR3 has 14 residues. Trimming removed 0 bases at V and 1 base at J, with 6 bases between. The germline V gene has CDR1 SGHNT and CDR2 YYREEE (reference sequence). The CDR3 DNA follows: TGTGCCAGCAGCTTGGCAGGCCGCACAGATACGCAGTATTTT. Its protein product is CASSLAGRTDTQYF.

Worth noting for this clone: Germline and junction disagree at one end, which may indicate a read error. The chain couples TRBV6-1 to TRBJ1-4; 9 nucleotides align to TRBD1. The CDR3 has 15 amino acids. CDR1 is MNHNS and CDR2 is SASEGT in the germline V gene. The DNA for the CDR3 is TGTGCCAGCAGCGAAGAACAGGGGGCTTGGGAAAAACTGTTTTTT. Encoded protein: CASSEEQGAWEKLFF.

V gene TRBV6-6 combines with J gene TRBJ1-1; a possible D gene is TRBD1 (6 bases). V was trimmed by 4 bases and J by 0 bases, leaving 12 bases between them. The germline V gene has CDR1 MNHNY and CDR2 SVGAGI (reference sequence). CDR3 length equals 15 residues. The CDR3 sequence is CASSSSGEVNTEAFF. The CDR3 DNA reads TGTGCCAGCAGTTCCTCAGGGGAGGTGAACACTGAAGCTTTCTTT.

The rearrangement joins TRBV19 to TRBJ1-4, with 10 bases lining up with TRBD1. The CDR3 consists of 14 residues. Germline V gene sequence: CDR1 LNHDA, CDR2 SQIVND (reference sequence). The V segment lost 4 bases and the J segment 6 bases; nucleotides outside the gene matches: 2. The CDR3 region has the DNA TGTGCCAGTAGTACGACAGGGGGCGATGAAAAACTGTTTTTT. Protein product: CASSTTGGDEKLFF.

This sequence joins TRBV2 and TRBJ2-1; 9 bases agree with TRBD2. The V and J ends lost 8 bases and 0 bases, in that order; junction bases with no gene match: 11. The CDR3 is 17 residues long. Germline V lookup: CDR1 SNHLY, CDR2 FYNNEI. CDR3 nucleotide sequence: TGTGCCAGCCTCCCGGGACTAGCCGTCCCCTCCTACAATGAGCAGTTCTTC. Translating gives CASLPGLAVPSYNEQFF.

The chain is built from TRBV3-1 (or the pseudogene TRBV3-2) and TRBJ1-2; 9 nucleotides align to TRBD1. The CDR3 spans 14 residues. The junction had 8 bases not matched to a gene; V was cut back by 6 bases and J by 6 bases. Germline CDR1 reads LGHDT; CDR2 reads YNNKEL (reference sequence). The CDR3 region is CASSNVQGANGYTF. CDR3 bases: TGTGCCAGCAGTAACGTACAGGGGGCTAATGGCTACACCTTC.

The chain joins TRBV5-1 to TRBJ1-2; the match to TRBD1 covers 12 bases. Germline V gene sequence: CDR1 SGHRS, CDR2 YFSETQ. This CDR3 contains 16 residues. Trimming removed 2 bases from V and 5 bases from J; junction bases left unmatched: 7. DNA of the CDR3: TGCGCCAGCAGCTTAGGTGGGGACAGGGGGCATTATGGCTACACCTTC. Translation: CASSLGGDRGHYGYTF.

The chain has TRBV9 and TRBJ2-3; 10 bases agree with TRBD2. Germline values: CDR1 SGDLS, CDR2 YYNGEE. The CDR3 has 15 amino acids. With V trimmed by 2 bases and J by 3 bases, 3 bases remained unmatched. The CDR3 region is CASSVSGRETDTQYF. CDR3 DNA sequence: TGTGCCAGCAGCGTCAGCGGGAGGGAGACAGATACGCAGTATTTT.

V gene TRBV27 combines with J gene TRBJ1-5; maybe TRBD1 (5 bases). The CDR3 extends over 15 amino acids. With 5 bases removed from V and 2 bases from J, the gap between germline ends came to 13 bases. From germline, CDR1 is MNHEY and CDR2 SMNVEV (reference sequence). The CDR3 DNA follows: TGTGCCAGCAGTCCGCAGGGATGGGGCAATCAGCCCCAGCATTTT. Its protein is CASSPQGWGNQPQHF.